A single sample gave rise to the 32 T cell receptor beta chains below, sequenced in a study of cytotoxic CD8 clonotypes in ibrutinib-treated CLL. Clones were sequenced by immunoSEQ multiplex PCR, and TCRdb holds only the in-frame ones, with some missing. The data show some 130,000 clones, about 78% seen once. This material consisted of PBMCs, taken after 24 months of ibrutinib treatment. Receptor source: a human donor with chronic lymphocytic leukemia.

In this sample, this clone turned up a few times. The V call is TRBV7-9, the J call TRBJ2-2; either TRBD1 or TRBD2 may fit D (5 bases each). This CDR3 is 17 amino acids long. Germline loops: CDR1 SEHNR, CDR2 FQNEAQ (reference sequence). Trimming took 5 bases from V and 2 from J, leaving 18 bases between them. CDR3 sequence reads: CASSPHRGRGNTGELFF. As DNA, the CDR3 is TGTGCCAGCAGCCCCCACCGGGGCAGAGGTAACACCGGGGAGCTGTTTTTT.

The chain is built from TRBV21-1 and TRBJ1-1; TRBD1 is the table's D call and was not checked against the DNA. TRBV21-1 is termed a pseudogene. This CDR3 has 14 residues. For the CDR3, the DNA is TGTGCCAGCAGAAGGACAGGGGGCTGCACTGAAGCTTTCTTT. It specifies CASRRTGGCTEAFF.

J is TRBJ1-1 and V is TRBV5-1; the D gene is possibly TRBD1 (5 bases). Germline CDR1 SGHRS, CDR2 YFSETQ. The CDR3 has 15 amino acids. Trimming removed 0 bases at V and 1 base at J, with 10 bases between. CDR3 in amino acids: CASSLARGSNTEAFF. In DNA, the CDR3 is TGCGCCAGCAGCTTGGCCCGGGGGTCGAACACTGAAGCTTTCTTT.

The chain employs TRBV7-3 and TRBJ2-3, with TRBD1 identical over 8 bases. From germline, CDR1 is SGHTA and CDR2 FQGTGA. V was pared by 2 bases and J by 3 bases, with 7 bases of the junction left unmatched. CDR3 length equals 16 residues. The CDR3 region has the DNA TGTGCCAGCAGCTTAGACTTGGGACAGGCAACAGATACGCAGTATTTT. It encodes CASSLDLGQATDTQYF. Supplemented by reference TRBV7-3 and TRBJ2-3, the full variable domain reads GAGVSQTPSNKVTEKGKYVELRCDPISGHTALYWYRQSLGQGPEFLIYFQGTGAADDSGLPNDRFFAVRPEGSVSTLKIQRTERGDSAVYLCASSLDLGQATDTQYFGPGTRLTVL.

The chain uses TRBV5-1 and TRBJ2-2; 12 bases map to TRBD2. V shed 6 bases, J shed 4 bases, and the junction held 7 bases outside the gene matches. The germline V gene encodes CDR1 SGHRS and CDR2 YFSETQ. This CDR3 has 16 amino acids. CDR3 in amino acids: CASTPGLAGLTGELFF. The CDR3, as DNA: TGCGCCAGCACACCGGGACTAGCGGGCCTCACCGGGGAGCTGTTTTTT.

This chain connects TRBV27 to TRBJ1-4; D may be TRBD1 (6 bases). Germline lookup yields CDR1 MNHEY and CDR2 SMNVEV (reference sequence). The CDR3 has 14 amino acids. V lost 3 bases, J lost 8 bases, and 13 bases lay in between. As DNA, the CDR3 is TGTGCCAGCAGTTTTGTGGGGGCGGAGGAAAAACTGTTTTTT. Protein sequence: CASSFVGAEEKLFF. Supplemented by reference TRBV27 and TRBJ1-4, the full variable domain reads EAQVTQNPRYLITVTGKKLTVTCSQNMNHEYMSWYRQDPGLGLRQIYYSMNVEVTDKGDVPEGYKVSRKEKRNFPLILESPSPNQTSLYFCASSFVGAEEKLFFGSGTQLSVL.

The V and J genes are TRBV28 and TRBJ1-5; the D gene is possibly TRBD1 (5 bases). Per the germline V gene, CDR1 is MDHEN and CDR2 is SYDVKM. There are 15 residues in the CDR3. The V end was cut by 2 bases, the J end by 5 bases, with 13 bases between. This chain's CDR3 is CASSLGGRAHQPQHF. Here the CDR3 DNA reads TGTGCCAGCAGTTTAGGCGGCAGGGCCCATCAGCCCCAGCATTTT.

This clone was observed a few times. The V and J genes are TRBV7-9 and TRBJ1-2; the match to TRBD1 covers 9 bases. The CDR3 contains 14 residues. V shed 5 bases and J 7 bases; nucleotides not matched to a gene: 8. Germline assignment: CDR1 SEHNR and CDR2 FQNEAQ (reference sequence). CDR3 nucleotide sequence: TGTGCCAGCAGCCCGCAACAGGGGGCGCGTGGCTACACCTTC. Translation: CASSPQQGARGYTF.

Here the CDR3 DNA reads TGTGCCAGCAGCTTGCGACCGGACAGGAACACCGGGGAGCTGTTTTTT. This sequence encodes CASSLRPDRNTGELFF. The rearrangement joins TRBV5-4 to TRBJ2-2, with D possibly matching TRBD1 (6 bases). Per the germline V gene, CDR1 is SGHNT and CDR2 is YYREEE (reference sequence). The CDR3 sequence is 16 residues long. V lost 1 base and J lost 1, with 11 bases in between.

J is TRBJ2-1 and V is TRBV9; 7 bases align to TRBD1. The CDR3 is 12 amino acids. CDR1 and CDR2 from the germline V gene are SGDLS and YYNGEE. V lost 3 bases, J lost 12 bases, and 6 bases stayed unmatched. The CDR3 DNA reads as TGTGCCAGCAGCGGCCGGGACAGAGGGCAGTTCTTC. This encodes CASSGRDRGQFF. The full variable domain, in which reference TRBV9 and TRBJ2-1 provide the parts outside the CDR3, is DSGVTQTPKHLITATGQRVTLRCSPRSGDLSVYWYQQSLDQGLQFLIQYYNGEERAKGNILERFSAQQFPDLHSELNLSSLELGDSALYFCASSGRDRGQFFGPGTRLTVL.

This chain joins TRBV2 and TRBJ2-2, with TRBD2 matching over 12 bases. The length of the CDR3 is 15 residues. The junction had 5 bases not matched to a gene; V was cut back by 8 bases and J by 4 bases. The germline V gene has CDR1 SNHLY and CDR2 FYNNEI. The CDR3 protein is CASEWGLAGTGELFF. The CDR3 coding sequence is TGTGCCAGCGAATGGGGACTAGCGGGCACCGGGGAGCTGTTTTTT. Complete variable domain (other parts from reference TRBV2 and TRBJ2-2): EPEVTQTPSHQVTQMGQEVILRCVPISNHLYFYWYRQILGQKVEFLVSFYNNEISEKSEIFDDQFSVERPDGSNFTLKIRSTKLEDSAMYFCASEWGLAGTGELFFGEGSRLTVL.

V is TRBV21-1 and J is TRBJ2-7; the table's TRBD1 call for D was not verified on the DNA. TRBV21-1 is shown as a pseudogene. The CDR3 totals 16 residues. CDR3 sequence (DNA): TGTGCCAGCAGCACCCGGACAGGGGGGCTGGCCTACGAGCAGTACTTC. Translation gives CASSTRTGGLAYEQYF.

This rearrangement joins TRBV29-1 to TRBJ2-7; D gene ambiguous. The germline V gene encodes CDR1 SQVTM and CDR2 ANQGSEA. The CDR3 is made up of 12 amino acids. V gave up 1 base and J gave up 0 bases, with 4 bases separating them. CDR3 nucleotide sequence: TGCAGCGTTGAAGCGGCCTCCTACGAGCAGTACTTC. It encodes CSVEAASYEQYF.

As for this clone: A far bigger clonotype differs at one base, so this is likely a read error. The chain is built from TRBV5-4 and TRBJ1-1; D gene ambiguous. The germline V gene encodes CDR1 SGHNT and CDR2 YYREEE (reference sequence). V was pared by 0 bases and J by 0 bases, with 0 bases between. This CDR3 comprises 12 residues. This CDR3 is CASSLVNTEAFF. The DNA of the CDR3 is TGTGCCAGCAGCTTGGTGAACACTGAAGCTTTCTTT.

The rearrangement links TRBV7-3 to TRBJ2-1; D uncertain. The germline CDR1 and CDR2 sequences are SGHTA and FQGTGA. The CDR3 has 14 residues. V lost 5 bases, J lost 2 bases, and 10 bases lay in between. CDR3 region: CASSPIAAYNEQFF. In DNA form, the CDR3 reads TGTGCCAGCAGCCCCATCGCTGCCTACAATGAGCAGTTCTTC.

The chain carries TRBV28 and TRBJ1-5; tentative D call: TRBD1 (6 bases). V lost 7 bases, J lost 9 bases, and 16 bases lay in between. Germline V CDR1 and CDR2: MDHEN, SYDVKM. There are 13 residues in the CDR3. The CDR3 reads CASTLRGARPQHF. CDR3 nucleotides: TGTGCCAGCACCCTAAGGGGGGCTCGGCCCCAGCATTTT.

The CDR3 DNA follows: TGTGCCAGCAGCTTAGGGCGGGCTAGCGGGGCCGGCGAGCAGTTCTTC. Translating gives CASSLGRASGAGEQFF. This chain connects TRBV7-2 to TRBJ2-1, with 9 bases identical to TRBD2. J gave up 10 bases and V 1 base, and 11 bases lay outside the gene matches. The germline V gene encodes CDR1 SGHTA and CDR2 FQGNSA. This CDR3 has 16 amino acids.

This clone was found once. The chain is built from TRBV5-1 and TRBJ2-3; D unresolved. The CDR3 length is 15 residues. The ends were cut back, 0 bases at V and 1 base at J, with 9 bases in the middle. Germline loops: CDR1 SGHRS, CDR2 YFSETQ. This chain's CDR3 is CASSLGALGTDTQYF. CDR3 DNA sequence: TGCGCCAGCAGCTTGGGGGCGCTCGGCACAGATACGCAGTATTTT.

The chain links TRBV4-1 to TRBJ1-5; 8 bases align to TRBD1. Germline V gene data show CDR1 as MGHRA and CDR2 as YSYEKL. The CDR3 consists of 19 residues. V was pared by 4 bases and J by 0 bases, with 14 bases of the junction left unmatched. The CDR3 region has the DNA TGCGCCAGCAGCCCTGAACCGACAGGGGTGAAGGATAGCAATCAGCCCCAGCATTTT. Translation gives CASSPEPTGVKDSNQPQHF.

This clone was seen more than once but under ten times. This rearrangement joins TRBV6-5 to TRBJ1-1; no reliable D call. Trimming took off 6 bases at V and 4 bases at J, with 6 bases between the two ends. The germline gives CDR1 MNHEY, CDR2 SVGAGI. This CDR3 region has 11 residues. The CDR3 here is CASSPVTEAFF. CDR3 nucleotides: TGTGCCAGCAGCCCCGTCACTGAAGCTTTCTTT.

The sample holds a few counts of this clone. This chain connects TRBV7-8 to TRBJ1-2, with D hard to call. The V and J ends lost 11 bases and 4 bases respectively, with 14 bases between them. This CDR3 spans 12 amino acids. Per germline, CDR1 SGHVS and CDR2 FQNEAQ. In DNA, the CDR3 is TGTGCCGCCGGGTGGGGAATCTATGGCTACACCTTC. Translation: CAAGWGIYGYTF.

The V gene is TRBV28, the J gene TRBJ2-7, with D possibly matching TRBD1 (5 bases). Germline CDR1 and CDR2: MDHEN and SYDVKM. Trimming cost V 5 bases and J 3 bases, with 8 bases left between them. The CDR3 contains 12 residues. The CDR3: CASSTQVYEQYF. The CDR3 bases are TGTGCCAGCAGTACACAGGTCTACGAGCAGTACTTC.

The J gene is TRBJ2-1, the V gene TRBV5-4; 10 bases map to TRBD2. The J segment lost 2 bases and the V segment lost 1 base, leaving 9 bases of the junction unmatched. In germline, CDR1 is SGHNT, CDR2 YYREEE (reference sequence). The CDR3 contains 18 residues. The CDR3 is CASSLSQLAGRTYNEQFF. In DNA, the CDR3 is TGTGCCAGCAGCTTGTCCCAACTAGCGGGAAGGACCTACAATGAGCAGTTCTTC.

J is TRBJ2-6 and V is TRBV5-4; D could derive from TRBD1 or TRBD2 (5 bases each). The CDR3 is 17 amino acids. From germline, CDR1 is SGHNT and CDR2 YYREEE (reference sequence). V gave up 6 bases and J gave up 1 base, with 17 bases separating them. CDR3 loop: CASTLGVHGSGANVLTF. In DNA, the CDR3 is TGTGCCAGCACCCTGGGGGTCCACGGATCTGGGGCCAACGTCCTGACTTTC. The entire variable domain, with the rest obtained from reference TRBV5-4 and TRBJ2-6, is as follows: ETGVTQSPTHLIKTRGQQVTLRCSSQSGHNTVSWYQQALGQGPQFIFQYYREEENGRGNFPPRFSGLQFPNYSSELNVNALELDDSALYLCASTLGVHGSGANVLTFGAGSRLTVL.

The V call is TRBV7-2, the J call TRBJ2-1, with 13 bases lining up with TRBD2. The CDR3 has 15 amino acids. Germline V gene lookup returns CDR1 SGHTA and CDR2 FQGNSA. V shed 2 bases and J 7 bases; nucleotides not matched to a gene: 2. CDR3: CASSLTSGGANEQFF. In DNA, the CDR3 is TGTGCCAGCAGCTTAACTAGCGGGGGGGCTAATGAGCAGTTCTTC. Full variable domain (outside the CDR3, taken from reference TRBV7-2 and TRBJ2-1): GAGVSQSPSNKVTEKGKDVELRCDPISGHTALYWYRQSLGQGLEFLIYFQGNSAPDKSGLPSDRFSAERTGGSVSTLTIQRTQQEDSAVYLCASSLTSGGANEQFFGPGTRLTVL.

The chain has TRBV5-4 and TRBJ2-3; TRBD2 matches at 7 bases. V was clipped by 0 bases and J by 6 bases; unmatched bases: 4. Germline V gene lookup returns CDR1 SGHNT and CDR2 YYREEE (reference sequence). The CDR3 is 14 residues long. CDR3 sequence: CASSLGLAEDTQYF. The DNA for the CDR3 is TGTGCCAGCAGCTTGGGGCTAGCGGAGGATACGCAGTATTTT.

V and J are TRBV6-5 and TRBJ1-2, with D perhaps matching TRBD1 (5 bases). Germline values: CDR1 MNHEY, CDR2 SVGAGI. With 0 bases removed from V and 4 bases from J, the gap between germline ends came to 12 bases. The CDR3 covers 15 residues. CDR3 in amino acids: CASSYSGGLAYGYTF. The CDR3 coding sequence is TGTGCCAGCAGTTACTCGGGGGGGTTAGCCTATGGCTACACCTTC.

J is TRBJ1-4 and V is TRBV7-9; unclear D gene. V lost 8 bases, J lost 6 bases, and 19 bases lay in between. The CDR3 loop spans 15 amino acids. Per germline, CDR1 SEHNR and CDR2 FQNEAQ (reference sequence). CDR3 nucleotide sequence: TGTGCCAGCGTCTTAGGCTCCCTAAGCGATGAAAAACTGTTTTTT. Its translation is CASVLGSLSDEKLFF.

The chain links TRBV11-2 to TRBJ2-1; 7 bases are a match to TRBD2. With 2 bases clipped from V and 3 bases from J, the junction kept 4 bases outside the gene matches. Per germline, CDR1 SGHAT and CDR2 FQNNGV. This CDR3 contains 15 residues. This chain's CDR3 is CASSLSSGDYNEQFF. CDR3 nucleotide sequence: TGTGCCAGCAGCTTATCTAGCGGAGACTACAATGAGCAGTTCTTC.

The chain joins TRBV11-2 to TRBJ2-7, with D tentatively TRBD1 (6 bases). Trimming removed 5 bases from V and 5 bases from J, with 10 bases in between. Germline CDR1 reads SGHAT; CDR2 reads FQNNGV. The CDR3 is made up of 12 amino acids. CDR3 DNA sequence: TGTGCCAGCAGCCAGGGGTTCCACGAGCAGTACTTC. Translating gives CASSQGFHEQYF.

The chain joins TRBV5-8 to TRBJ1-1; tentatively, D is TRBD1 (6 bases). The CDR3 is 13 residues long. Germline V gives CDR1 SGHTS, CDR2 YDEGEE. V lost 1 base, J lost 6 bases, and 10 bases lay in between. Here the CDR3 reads CASSLRGAAEAFF. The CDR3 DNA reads TGTGCCAGCAGCTTGAGGGGGGCCGCTGAAGCTTTCTTT.

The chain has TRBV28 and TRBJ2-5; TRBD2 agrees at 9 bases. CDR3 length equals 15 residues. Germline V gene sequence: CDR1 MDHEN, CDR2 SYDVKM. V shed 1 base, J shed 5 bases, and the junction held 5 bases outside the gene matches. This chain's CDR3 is CASSLSAGGGETQYF. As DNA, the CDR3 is TGTGCCAGCAGTTTATCGGCGGGAGGGGGGGAGACCCAGTACTTC.